Presented here are 18 T cell receptor beta chains from one specimen sequenced in a study of T cell repertoires in cytomegalovirus infection. These receptors lack a known antigen. TCRdb redid the calling of the reads with MiXCR, one entry per CDR3 protein. The sample has more than 300,000 distinct CDR3 sequences; about a third are singletons. Here the sequenced sample was cultured PBMCs, taken from culture after CMV antigen stimulation. The receptors shown here come from a human donor in good health (CMV status not recorded). Some clones in this sample may be carry-over from other donors' samples.

This clonotype was detected ten times or more. V is TRBV12-3 or TRBV12-4 and J is TRBJ2-7; 7 bases map to TRBD1. Trimming took 6 bases from V and 4 from J; bases not matched to a gene: 9. The CDR3 is 14 residues long. CDR3 protein: CASRHTGELYEQYF. CDR3 DNA sequence: TGTGCCAGCAGACATACAGGGGAACTGTACGAGCAGTACTTC.

This clonotype occurred a few times. The chain couples TRBV7-2 to TRBJ1-5; D is perhaps TRBD1 (6 bases). Germline V lookup: CDR1 SGHTA, CDR2 FQGNSA. CDR3 length: 14 amino acids. Between the trimmed V and J ends, which lost 7 bases and 3 bases, there was a span of 13 bases. CDR3 nucleotides: TGTGCCAGCAACCCGACAGGTTCCAATCAGCCCCAGCATTTT. It yields the protein CASNPTGSNQPQHF.

V usage is TRBV28 and J usage is TRBJ1-5; D call uncertain. V lost 7 bases to trimming and J lost 0 bases, with 10 bases between them. Germline V gives CDR1 MDHEN, CDR2 SYDVKM. The CDR3 length is 14 residues. The CDR3 DNA sequence: TGTGCCAGCATAAGGGTTTATAGCAATCAGCCCCAGCATTTT. It codes for CASIRVYSNQPQHF. Supplemented by reference TRBV28 and TRBJ1-5, the full variable domain reads DVKVTQSSRYLVKRTGEKVFLECVQDMDHENMFWYRQDPGLGLRLIYFSYDVKMKEKGDIPEGYSVSREKKERFSLILESASTNQTSMYLCASIRVYSNQPQHFGDGTRLSIL.

The J gene is TRBJ2-3, the V gene TRBV20-1; D uncertain. There are 14 residues in the CDR3. Germline-derived CDR1 and CDR2 are DFQATT and SNEGSKA (reference sequence). V lost 3 bases and J lost 0, with 10 bases in between. Written as DNA, the CDR3 is TGCAGTGCTAGTGTAACCACTAGCACAGATACGCAGTATTTT. It specifies CSASVTTSTDTQYF.

There are a few counts of this clonotype. The rearrangement uses TRBV20-1 and TRBJ2-7; D is possibly TRBD2 (6 bases). V shed 0 bases and J shed 0 bases, with 9 bases lying between them. This CDR3 comprises 14 residues. Germline V lookup: CDR1 DFQATT, CDR2 SNEGSKA (reference sequence). The CDR3 sequence: CSARELAASYEQYF. CDR3 nucleotides: TGCAGTGCTAGAGAACTAGCCGCCTCCTACGAGCAGTACTTC.

The chain couples TRBV10-3 to TRBJ2-3, with 7 bases matching TRBD2. This CDR3 is 15 amino acids long. Germline V gives CDR1 ENHRY, CDR2 SYGVKD. Germline trimming cut 5 bases from V and 6 bases from J; bases unmatched to any gene: 11. CDR3 DNA: TGTGCCATCAGTAAGAGCGGGACCCCGGGGGATACGCAGTATTTT. Its protein is CAISKSGTPGDTQYF.

This chain joins TRBV7-2 and TRBJ2-1; 9 bases line up with TRBD2. Losses at the gene ends were 2 bases for V and 6 bases for J; bases not matched to a gene: 11. CDR1 is SGHTA and CDR2 is FQGNSA in the germline V gene. The CDR3 totals 17 residues. This CDR3 is CASSLRGPSGTANEQFF. The DNA for the CDR3 is TGTGCCAGCAGCTTACGGGGACCTAGCGGGACCGCCAATGAGCAGTTCTTC.

The genes are TRBV28 and TRBJ2-7; weak D call: TRBD1 (6 bases). The CDR3 contains 15 residues. V was clipped by 5 bases and J by 2 bases, with 16 bases between them. The germline V gene has CDR1 MDHEN and CDR2 SYDVKM. CDR3 sequence (DNA): TGTGCCAGCAGTGCCGAGGGGGTGAACGCCTACGAGCAGTACTTC. Its protein is CASSAEGVNAYEQYF.

This clonotype appeared a few times. The CDR3 bases are TGTGCCAGCAGCCTCGGACAGGGGGCGCAGGCTAATGAAAAACTGTTTTTT. Its translation: CASSLGQGAQANEKLFF. The J gene is TRBJ1-4, the V gene TRBV7-9, with TRBD1 identical over 11 bases. The CDR3 length is 17 residues. V gave up 5 bases and J gave up 3 bases; unmatched junction bases: 8. Looked up from germline, CDR1 is SEHNR and CDR2 is FQNEAQ (reference sequence).

V gene TRBV19 combines with J gene TRBJ1-6; TRBD1 is a possible D gene (5 bases). The germline CDR1 and CDR2 sequences are LNHDA and SQIVND (reference sequence). V gave up 3 bases and J gave up 9 bases, with 9 bases separating them. The CDR3 is 13 residues long. CDR3 sequence reads: CASSIQGASPLHF. For the CDR3, the DNA is TGTGCCAGTAGTATCCAGGGCGCTTCACCCCTCCACTTT.

This clonotype appeared a few times. The rearrangement links TRBV20-1 to TRBJ2-2, with 12 bases that match TRBD1. The CDR3 is made up of 16 amino acids. V lost 0 bases and J lost 3; bases outside the gene matches: 2. The germline gives CDR1 DFQATT, CDR2 SNEGSKA (reference sequence). CDR3 loop: CSARDGTGGDTGELFF. The CDR3 DNA follows: TGCAGTGCTAGAGACGGGACAGGGGGCGACACCGGGGAGCTGTTTTTT.

The table lists this clonotype with many counts. The chain uses TRBV27 and TRBJ2-3; TRBD1 agrees at 7 bases. The J segment lost 2 bases and the V segment lost 5 bases, leaving 7 bases of the junction unmatched. There are 15 residues in the CDR3. The V gene's germline CDR1 is MNHEY and CDR2 SMNVEV (reference sequence). The chain's CDR3 is CASSRRQGATDTQYF. The CDR3 region has the DNA TGTGCCAGCAGTCGACGACAGGGCGCCACAGATACGCAGTATTTT.

This clonotype was observed a handful of times. V is TRBV28 and J is TRBJ1-2; the D is unclear. Germline V gene lookup returns CDR1 MDHEN and CDR2 SYDVKM. This CDR3 region has 14 residues. The ends were cut back, 1 base at V and 2 bases at J, with 8 bases in the middle. For the CDR3, the DNA is TGTGCCAGCAGTTTATTCTTGATGAACTATGGCTACACCTTC. Translation: CASSLFLMNYGYTF.

V and J are TRBV7-2 and TRBJ1-2, with 7 bases matching TRBD1. The V gene's germline CDR1 is SGHTA and CDR2 FQGNSA. V was pared by 4 bases and J by 8 bases, with 10 bases of the junction left unmatched. The CDR3 is 14 residues long. The CDR3 region has the DNA TGTGCCAGCAGCTCGGGACAGTACATAGACGGCTACACCTTC. This codes for CASSSGQYIDGYTF.

The chain employs TRBV7-2 and TRBJ1-1; no definite D call. Trimming left V 2 bases short and J 1 base short, with 11 bases between. This CDR3 spans 15 amino acids. Germline V gene data show CDR1 as SGHTA and CDR2 as FQGNSA. In nucleotides, the CDR3 is TGTGCCAGCAGCTTATTCGTGCGACAGAACACTGAAGCTTTCTTT. It specifies CASSLFVRQNTEAFF.

Concerning this clonotype: This clone may be a read error of a much larger clone one base away. This rearrangement joins TRBV7-2 to TRBJ2-1; 10 bases align to TRBD2. CDR1 SGHTA and CDR2 FQGNSA come from the germline V gene. This CDR3 contains 15 residues. The CDR3 sequence is CASRASGRGNNDQFF. The CDR3, as DNA: TGTGCCAGCAGAGCTAGCGGGAGAGGAAACAATGACCAGTTCTTC.

The chain has TRBV19 and TRBJ1-1; no firm D call. V dropped 5 bases and J dropped 4 bases, with 11 bases sitting between them. Germline-derived CDR1 and CDR2 are LNHDA and SQIVND (reference sequence). CDR3 length: 13 residues. CDR3 protein: CASSPMAGTEAFF. The CDR3 region has the DNA TGTGCCAGTAGTCCGATGGCGGGCACTGAAGCTTTCTTT.

This clonotype came up a few times. V is TRBV7-2 and J is TRBJ2-1, with TRBD1 as a possible D gene (6 bases). V lost 5 bases and J lost 5, with 10 bases in between. This CDR3 comprises 13 residues. The germline V gene has CDR1 SGHTA and CDR2 FQGNSA. The CDR3 sequence: CASSPWTDNEQFF. Here the CDR3 DNA reads TGTGCCAGCAGCCCCTGGACAGACAATGAGCAGTTCTTC.